These 5 T cell receptor beta chains were all obtained from the same sample, sequenced in a study of T cells in Graves' hyperthyroidism and ophthalmopathy. The CDR3 regions of TCR beta were amplified from RNA transcripts. A set of HTBI primers served as the primers for a first-round RT-PCR of the TCR CDR3. One entry per CDR3 protein results from TCRdb running MiXCR on the multiplex PCR reads. The sample has under 750,000 distinct CDR3 sequences; 15% to 20% are singletons. Sequencing used blood. The receptors originated from a woman aged 45 to 65 with Graves' hyperthyroidism that later progressed to Graves' ophthalmopathy.

This clonotype showed up just a few times. V and J are TRBV6-2 or TRBV6-3 and TRBJ1-6; D possibly corresponds to TRBD1 (6 bases). CDR1 and CDR2 from the germline V gene are MNHEY and SVGEGT. The length of the CDR3 is 14 residues. Trimming took 7 bases from V and 8 from J, leaving 15 bases between them. CDR3 sequence reads: CASTVPGEYSPLHF. Here the CDR3 DNA reads TGTGCCAGCACGGTCCCAGGGGAGTATTCACCCCTCCACTTT.

The chain is built from TRBV20-1 and TRBJ1-5; 11 positions match TRBD1. The germline gives CDR1 DFQATT, CDR2 SNEGSKA (reference sequence). The CDR3 has 16 residues. V lost 4 bases to trimming and J lost 6 bases; unmatched junction nucleotides: 11. DNA of the CDR3: TGCAGTGCTATGTCCAGGACAGGGGGCGGTCTTCAGCCCCAGCATTTT. Its translation: CSAMSRTGGGLQPQHF.

V gene TRBV6-1 combines with J gene TRBJ1-1; D is unclear. Germline loops: CDR1 MNHNS, CDR2 SASEGT. This CDR3 is 15 amino acids long. Trimming cost V 6 bases and J 0 bases, with 14 bases left between them. CDR3 bases: TGTGCCAGCAGAGAACCGGGTTACATGAACACTGAAGCTTTCTTT. It encodes CASREPGYMNTEAFF.

Only a few counts were recorded for this clonotype. The chain carries TRBV10-1 and TRBJ2-3; TRBD1 is a possible D gene (6 bases). V lost 4 bases to trimming and J lost 6 bases, with 11 bases between them. This CDR3 spans 13 amino acids. Germline values: CDR1 WNHNN, CDR2 SYGVQD (reference sequence). CDR3 sequence: CASSVSGVDTQYF. DNA for the CDR3: TGCGCCAGCAGTGTTTCAGGGGTCGATACGCAGTATTTT.

The V and J genes are TRBV7-9 and TRBJ2-7, with unresolved D. The CDR3 covers 14 residues. Germline values: CDR1 SEHNR, CDR2 FQNEAQ (reference sequence). Trimming pared 1 base from V and 3 bases from J, leaving 10 bases between. This CDR3 is CASSLEEFHYEQYF. The CDR3 nucleotides are TGTGCCAGCAGCTTAGAGGAGTTTCACTACGAGCAGTACTTC.